The sequence of this TCR beta chain was determined in a study of blood T cell repertoires in COVID-19. Overall study: Acute and convalescent COVID-19 samples came from the United States, Italy and Spain. T cells, B-cell-depleted T cells, or PBMCs provided the cDNA or gDNA that served as material.

The authors' processing: Nucleated cell counts were estimated from reference gene primer amplification. Generated by immunoSEQ multiplex PCR, the TCRdb table keeps only in-frame clones and is missing some. V and J calls and clone size follow that table, whereas D and trimming were derived from the DNA. The sample records under 130,000 clones, roughly 79% being singletons. Trimming removed 0 bases from V and 4 bases from J; junction bases left unmatched: 2. CDR1 is SGHDT, CDR2 YYEEEE, per germline. The CDR3 runs 15 residues. The clonotype originates from a man older than 75 with acute or convalescent COVID-19. The chain uses TRBV5-6 and TRBJ1-4; 8 bases map to TRBD1. Sequences were obtained from peripheral blood. CDR3 loop: CASSLGGQGNEKLFF. In nucleotides, the CDR3 is TGTGCCAGCAGCTTGGGAGGACAGGGTAATGAAAAACTGTTTTTT.